This T cell receptor beta chain comes out of a study of tissue T cells after allogeneic stem cell transplantation. The study, taken as a whole, reports: TCR repertoires tracked anatomic similarity, regardless of disease or transplant status. Motif-based clustering found tissue-specific repertoire signatures shared across patients, though few clones were shared. Only a limited share of tissue TCRs appeared in blood or spleen.

Sequencing of TCRbeta CDR3 at survey depth gave sequences and template counts. The assay was immunoSEQ multiplex PCR, and TCRdb's table has in-frame clones only and misses some. The sample carries 45,000 to 50,000 clones, approximately 73% recorded once. Trimming cost V 4 bases and J 3 bases; bases outside gene matches: 3. Germline CDR1 reads SGHDT; CDR2 reads FRDEAV. This CDR3 has 15 amino acids. Of note for this clone: Its target is not known. Any gene name here is a mouse gene name. The missing CDR3 end, 1 residue past where the read stops, is filled in from the germline J gene.

The rearrangement uses TRBV14 and TRBJ2-2; the match to TRBD1 covers 10 bases. The clonotype comes from a pool of C57BL/6 mice in good health. Sequenced: sorted cells pooled from one or two spleens. The CDR3 spells CASSRQGAYTGQLYF. The part of the CDR3 DNA that was read is TGTGCCAGCAGTCGACAGGGGGCTTACACCGGGCAGCTCTAC.